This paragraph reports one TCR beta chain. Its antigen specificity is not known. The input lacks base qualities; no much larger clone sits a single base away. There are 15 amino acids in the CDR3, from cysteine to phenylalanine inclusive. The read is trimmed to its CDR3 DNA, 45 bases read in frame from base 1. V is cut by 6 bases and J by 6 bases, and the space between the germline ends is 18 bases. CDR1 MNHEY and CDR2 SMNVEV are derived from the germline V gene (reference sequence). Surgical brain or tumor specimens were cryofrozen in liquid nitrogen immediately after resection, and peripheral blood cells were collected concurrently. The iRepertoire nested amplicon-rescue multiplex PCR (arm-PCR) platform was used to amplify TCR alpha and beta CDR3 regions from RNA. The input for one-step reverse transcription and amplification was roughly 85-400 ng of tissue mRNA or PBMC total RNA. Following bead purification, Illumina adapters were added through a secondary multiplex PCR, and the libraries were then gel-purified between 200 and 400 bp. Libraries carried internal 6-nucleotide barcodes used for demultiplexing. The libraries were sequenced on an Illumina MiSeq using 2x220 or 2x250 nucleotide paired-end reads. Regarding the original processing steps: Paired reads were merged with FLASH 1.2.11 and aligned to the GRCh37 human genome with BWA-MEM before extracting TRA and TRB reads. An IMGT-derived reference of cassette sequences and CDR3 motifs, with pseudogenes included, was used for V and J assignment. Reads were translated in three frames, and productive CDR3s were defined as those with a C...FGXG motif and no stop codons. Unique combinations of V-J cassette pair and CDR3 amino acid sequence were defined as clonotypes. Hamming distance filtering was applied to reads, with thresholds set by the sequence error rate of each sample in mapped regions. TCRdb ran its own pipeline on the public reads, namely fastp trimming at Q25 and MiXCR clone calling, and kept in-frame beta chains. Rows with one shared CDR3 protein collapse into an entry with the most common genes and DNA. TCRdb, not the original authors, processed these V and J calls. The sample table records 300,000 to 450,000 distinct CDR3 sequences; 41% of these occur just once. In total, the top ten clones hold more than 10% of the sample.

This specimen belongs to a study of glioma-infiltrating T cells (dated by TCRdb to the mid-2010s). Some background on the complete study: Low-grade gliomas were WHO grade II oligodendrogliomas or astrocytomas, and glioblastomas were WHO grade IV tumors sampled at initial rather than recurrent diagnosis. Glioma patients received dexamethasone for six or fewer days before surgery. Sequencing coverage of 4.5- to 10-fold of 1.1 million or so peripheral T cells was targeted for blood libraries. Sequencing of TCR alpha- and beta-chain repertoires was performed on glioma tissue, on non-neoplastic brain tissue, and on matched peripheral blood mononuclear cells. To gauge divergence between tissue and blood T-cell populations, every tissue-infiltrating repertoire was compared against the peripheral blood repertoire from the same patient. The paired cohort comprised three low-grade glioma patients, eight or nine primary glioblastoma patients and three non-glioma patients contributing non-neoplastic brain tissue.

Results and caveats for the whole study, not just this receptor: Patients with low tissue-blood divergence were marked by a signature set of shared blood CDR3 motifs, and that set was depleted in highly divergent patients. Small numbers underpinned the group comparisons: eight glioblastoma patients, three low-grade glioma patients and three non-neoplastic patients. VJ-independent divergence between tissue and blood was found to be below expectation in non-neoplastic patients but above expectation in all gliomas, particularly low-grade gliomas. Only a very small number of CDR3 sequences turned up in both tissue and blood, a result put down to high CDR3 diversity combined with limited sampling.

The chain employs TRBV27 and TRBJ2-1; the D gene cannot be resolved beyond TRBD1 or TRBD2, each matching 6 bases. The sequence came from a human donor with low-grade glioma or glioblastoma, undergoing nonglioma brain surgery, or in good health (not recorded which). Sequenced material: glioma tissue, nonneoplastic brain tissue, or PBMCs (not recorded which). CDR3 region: CASSFQGGGFNEQFF. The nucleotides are TGTGCCAGCAGCTTCCAAGGGGGAGGCTTCAATGAGCAGTTCTTC.